This T cell receptor (beta chain) was identified in a study of cytomegalovirus exposure and HLA in healthy donors. Study-level results: As was reported, the classifier diagnosed cytomegalovirus status with high specificity and sensitivity.

13 Jbeta primers and 60 Vbeta primers were used for the PCR. The assay was immunoSEQ multiplex PCR, and TCRdb's table has in-frame clones only and misses some. The profile shows 74,000 or so clones, about 71% of them singletons. Details on this clone: What it binds is not known.

The CDR3 contains 15 residues. The germline gives CDR1 SQVTM, CDR2 ANQGSEA. V gave up 3 bases and J gave up 8 bases; unmatched junction bases: 12. This TCR derives from a woman in her forties in good health and CMV-seronegative. The chain couples TRBV29-1 to TRBJ2-1; 8 bases align to TRBD2. The material sequenced was PBMCs. The CDR3, as DNA: TGCAGCGTTGAGTGGGCTAGCGGGTCTCAGGATGAGCAGTTCTTC. Translated: CSVEWASGSQDEQFF.